This TCR beta chain was sequenced in a study of T cells in Graves' hyperthyroidism and ophthalmopathy. Study observations and caveats: With a median lead of around 6.7 months before onset, the model predicted ophthalmopathy. Ophthalmopathy was told apart from stable hyperthyroidism by a 13 V-J model.

Regions amplified from RNA transcripts were the TCR beta CDR3 regions. The TCR CDR3 first-round RT-PCR relied on the HTBI primer set. Each CDR3 protein gets one entry after TCRdb re-called the multiplex PCR reads with MiXCR. The sample has approximately 600,000 distinct CDR3 sequences; less than 25% are singletons. CDR3 length: 13 residues. Germline V gene lookup returns CDR1 MDHEN and CDR2 SYDVKM. Trimming shortened V by 6 bases and J by 2 bases, and 10 bases separated the two germline ends. A few counts support this clonotype. What it recognizes is unknown. The sequence came from a man aged 25 to 40 with Graves' ophthalmopathy. The source material was blood. The rearrangement joins TRBV28 to TRBJ2-5, with D possibly TRBD1 on 6 matching bases. CDR3 bases: TGTGCCAGCAGCATACAGGGTCAAGAGACCCAGTACTTC. It codes for CASSIQGQETQYF.